The 14 T cell receptor beta chains below all came from one sample that was sequenced in a study of T cell responses to AZD1222 COVID-19 vaccine. Some clones are missing from TCRdb's copy, which holds only in-frame ones; the method was immunoSEQ multiplex PCR. The sample carries 150,000 to 200,000 clones, 88% recorded once. Material: peripheral blood, obtained 28 days after the second AZD1222 dose. Every receptor here comes from an adult who received the AZD1222 COVID-19 vaccine.

This chain connects TRBV4-3 to TRBJ2-7; 8 bases are shared with TRBD2. The germline gives CDR1 LGHNA, CDR2 YSLEER. The CDR3 runs 15 residues. Germline trimming cut 4 bases from V and 3 bases from J; bases unmatched to any gene: 8. This chain's CDR3 is CASSLGVAGIYEQYF. The CDR3, as DNA: TGCGCCAGCAGCCTCGGGGTAGCGGGGATCTACGAGCAGTACTTC.

The chain couples TRBV7-2 to TRBJ2-3; D ambiguous. The CDR3 consists of 14 residues. Germline-derived CDR1 and CDR2 are SGHTA and FQGNSA. V shed 0 bases and J shed 1 base, with 5 bases lying between them. CDR3 DNA: TGTGCCAGCAGCTTAGCGGGTGGCACAGATACGCAGTATTTT. Its protein product is CASSLAGGTDTQYF.

This clone has only a few counts. The chain recombines TRBV7-3 with TRBJ2-1, with D perhaps matching TRBD1 (5 bases). Looked up from germline, CDR1 is SGHTA and CDR2 is FQGTGA. The V end was cut by 2 bases, the J end by 3 bases, with 14 bases between. The CDR3 contains 16 residues. In nucleotides, the CDR3 is TGTGCCAGCAGCTTAGTCGGTAGGGGCGACTACAATGAGCAGTTCTTC. It specifies CASSLVGRGDYNEQFF.

The chain couples TRBV5-1 to TRBJ2-3; 9 positions match TRBD2. This CDR3 spans 15 amino acids. CDR1 and CDR2 from the germline V gene are SGHRS and YFSETQ. V shed 5 bases and J 4 bases; nucleotides not matched to a gene: 8. CDR3 protein: CASSRWTSASDTQYF. The CDR3 nucleotides are TGCGCCAGCAGTCGATGGACTAGCGCCTCAGATACGCAGTATTTT.

The V and J genes are TRBV4-3 and TRBJ1-5; no firm D call. This CDR3 is built from 14 residues. Germline V lookup: CDR1 LGHNA, CDR2 YSLEER. The ends were cut back, 0 bases at V and 4 bases at J, with 7 bases in the middle. CDR3 sequence reads: CASSQERGNQPQHF. In nucleotides, the CDR3 is TGCGCCAGCAGCCAAGAACGAGGGAATCAGCCCCAGCATTTT.

The V call is TRBV18, the J call TRBJ2-4; maybe TRBD1 (6 bases). CDR1 and CDR2 (germline): KGHSH, LQKENI. Trimming took off 6 bases at V and 2 bases at J, with 14 bases between the two ends. The CDR3 extends over 15 amino acids. CDR3 in DNA: TGTGCCAGCTCCCAAAACAGGGATACCAAAAACATTCAGTACTTC. This translates into CASSQNRDTKNIQYF.

The genes are TRBV2 and TRBJ1-1; D is uncertain. There are 13 residues in the CDR3. CDR1 and CDR2 (germline): SNHLY, FYNNEI. The germline V and J ends were trimmed by 7 bases and 1 base, with 10 bases remaining between them. The CDR3 nucleotides read TGTGCCAGCAAGGGCGGAACGAACACTGAAGCTTTCTTT. Amino acids: CASKGGTNTEAFF. The whole variable domain, filled in from reference TRBV2 and TRBJ1-1, reads EPEVTQTPSHQVTQMGQEVILRCVPISNHLYFYWYRQILGQKVEFLVSFYNNEISEKSEIFDDQFSVERPDGSNFTLKIRSTKLEDSAMYFCASKGGTNTEAFFGQGTRLTVV.

Only one count was recorded for this clone. V and J are TRBV6-5 and TRBJ1-3; 8 bases match TRBD1. The CDR3 length is 15 residues. Germline assignment: CDR1 MNHEY and CDR2 SVGAGI. J gave up 2 bases and V 5 bases, and 5 bases lay outside the gene matches. For the CDR3, the DNA is TGTGCCAGCAGTACAGGACAGGGCGCTGGAAACACCATATATTTT. Protein product: CASSTGQGAGNTIYF.

This sequence joins TRBV7-3 and TRBJ1-1, with D perhaps TRBD1 (5 bases). This CDR3 has 14 residues. The germline V gene encodes CDR1 SGHTA and CDR2 FQGTGA. Trimming shortened V by 6 bases and J by 2 bases, and 13 bases separated the two germline ends. CDR3 DNA: TGTGCCAGCAGGCGGGGGGAGTTAAACACTGAAGCTTTCTTT. Its protein product is CASRRGELNTEAFF.

This chain connects TRBV19 to TRBJ1-2; 12 positions agree with TRBD1. CDR3 length equals 14 residues. Per the germline V gene, CDR1 is LNHDA and CDR2 is SQIVND (reference sequence). V dropped 9 bases and J dropped 9; count of bases not matched to a gene: 11. In DNA form, the CDR3 reads TGTGCCAGCGGAACCGGGACAGGGGGCTACCGCTACACCTTC. Its translation is CASGTGTGGYRYTF.

This chain uses TRBV6-1 with TRBJ1-5, with 8 positions matching TRBD1. The trim removed 1 base at V and 7 bases at J, leaving 6 bases unmatched. From germline, CDR1 is MNHNS and CDR2 SASEGT. This CDR3 region has 15 residues. In DNA, the CDR3 is TGTGCCAGCAGTGAAGTCCAGGGGGCTAAGCAGCCCCAGCATTTT. Its translation is CASSEVQGAKQPQHF.

The genes are TRBV4-3 and TRBJ2-7; TRBD1 might be the D (7 bases). CDR3 length equals 16 residues. V was trimmed by 1 base and J by 3 bases, leaving 16 bases between them. The germline V gene encodes CDR1 LGHNA and CDR2 YSLEER. CDR3 nucleotide sequence: TGCGCCAGCAGCCAAGCCGGCGGGACAGTTGTCTACGAGCAGTACTTC. This gives the protein CASSQAGGTVVYEQYF.

The V and J genes are TRBV28 and TRBJ2-7; 12 bases line up with TRBD2. The germline gives CDR1 MDHEN, CDR2 SYDVKM. With 4 bases clipped from V and 3 bases from J, the junction kept 10 bases outside the gene matches. This CDR3 is built from 17 residues. This chain's CDR3 is CASSSTGLAGSIYEQYF. The CDR3 DNA reads as TGTGCCAGCAGTTCCACAGGACTAGCGGGGTCAATCTACGAGCAGTACTTC.

The rearrangement joins TRBV6-5 to TRBJ2-5; TRBD2 agrees at 10 bases. The junction had 2 bases not matched to a gene; V was cut back by 6 bases and J by 1 base. Germline values: CDR1 MNHEY, CDR2 SVGAGI. CDR3 length: 14 amino acids. The CDR3 DNA reads TGTGCCAGCAGAACTAGCGGGGCCCAAGAGACCCAGTACTTC. This sequence encodes CASRTSGAQETQYF.